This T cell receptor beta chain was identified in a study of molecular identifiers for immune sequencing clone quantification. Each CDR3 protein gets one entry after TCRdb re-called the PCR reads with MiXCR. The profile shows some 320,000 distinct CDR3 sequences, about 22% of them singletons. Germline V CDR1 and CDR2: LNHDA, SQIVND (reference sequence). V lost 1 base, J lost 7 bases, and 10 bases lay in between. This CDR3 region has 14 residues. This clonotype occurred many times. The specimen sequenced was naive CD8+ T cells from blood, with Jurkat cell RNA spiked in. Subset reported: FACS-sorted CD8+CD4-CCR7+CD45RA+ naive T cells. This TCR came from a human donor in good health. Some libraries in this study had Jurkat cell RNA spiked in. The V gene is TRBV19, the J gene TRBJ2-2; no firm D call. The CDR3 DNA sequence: TGTGCCAGTAGTATAGGGTGGGTGAGCGGGGAGCTGTTTTTT. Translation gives CASSIGWVSGELFF.